Sequencing of this TCR beta chain was carried out in a study of early T cells in non-severe SARS-CoV-2 infection. The wider study: RNA in bulk from unsorted whole blood was sequenced, and chains were unpaired.

From germline, CDR1 is SGDLS and CDR2 YYNGEE. Trimming removed 4 bases from V and 8 bases from J, with 11 bases in between. The CDR3 is made up of 12 amino acids. Concerning this clonotype itself: Its antigen is unknown.

The TCR library protocol was used to attach unique molecular identifiers. These identifiers were attached to individual cDNA molecules. TCRdb re-called the 5' RACE reads through MiXCR, storing one row per CDR3 protein. The sample lists 70,000 to 95,000 distinct CDR3 sequences, around 15% occurring once. Study conclusions and caveats: VDJdb-based matching was biased toward anti-spike CD8 responses and missed private and CD4 specificities.

The V and J genes are TRBV9 and TRBJ2-3; D uncertain. The TCR sequence derives from an adult who was a healthcare worker with PCR-confirmed SARS-CoV-2 infection or an uninfected control (not recorded which). The sequencing sample was made of whole blood. CDR3 in DNA: TGTGCCAGCAGCCCGACTGTCGGTACGCAGTATTTT. As protein: CASSPTVGTQYF.